The clone carrying this T cell receptor (beta chain) was counted at least ten times. The data originate from a study of Graves' ophthalmopathy and Graves' hyperthyroidism. Amplifying from RNA transcripts, the study obtained TCR beta CDR3 regions. After a first-round RT-PCR with HTBI primers, a second-round multiplex PCR was run. TCRdb reprocessed the multiplex PCR reads with MiXCR, giving one entry per CDR3 protein. In the table there are under 350,000 distinct CDR3 sequences, roughly 17% of which are singletons. The CDR3 spans 16 residues. The V and J ends lost 7 bases and 0 bases respectively, with 18 bases between them. Germline-derived CDR1 and CDR2 are MDHEN and SYDVKM.

The sample was peripheral blood. This receptor was obtained from an adult man with Graves' ophthalmopathy. The gene calls are TRBV28 and TRBJ1-1, with D possibly TRBD1 on 6 matching bases. The CDR3 nucleotides are TGTGCCAGCACCGGAGCCCCGGGGACAATGAACACTGAAGCTTTCTTT. It specifies CASTGAPGTMNTEAFF.